The T cell receptor (beta chain) under discussion was sequenced for a study of beta chain features in type 1 diabetes. Study results and caveats: In patients and controls equally, PCR might favor templates that are shorter. Reads derived from cDNA could over-represent cells showing high TCR expression. Across all four CD4+ subsets, people with type 1 diabetes showed modestly shorter TCRB CDR3s.

Concerning this clone: What it binds is unknown.

The sequenced template was cDNA made from the entire isolated RNA. Assay: immunoSEQ multiplex PCR; the TCRdb copy retains only in-frame clones and omits some. The table lists under 450,000 clones, less than 15% of them singletons. V lost 3 bases and J 2 bases, leaving 9 bases between the germline ends. Germline V gene data show CDR1 as LNHDA and CDR2 as SQIVND (reference sequence). The CDR3 sequence is 14 residues long. The sample comprised naive CD4+ T cells from blood. This clonotype was obtained from a woman under 30 in good health. V and J are TRBV19 and TRBJ2-3, with D tentatively TRBD2 (5 bases). As DNA, the CDR3 is TGTGCCAGTAGTATTGAGGGATCCACAGATACGCAGTATTTT. This gives the protein CASSIEGSTDTQYF.